The rows below give T cell receptor beta chains drawn from one sample of a study of cytomegalovirus exposure and HLA in healthy donors. The table came from immunoSEQ multiplex PCR; TCRdb's copy has only in-frame clones and leaves some out. The table includes about 180,000 clones, approximately 80% detected once. The sample was PBMCs. These TCRs come from a woman aged 50 to 65 in good health and CMV-seronegative. The CDR3 runs from the conserved cysteine through the conserved F or W. The D gene is left open where the match is weak. Part of the rows lack a size; the others show once, few, many or a class for expanded clones.

D	length	size	V	J	CDR3	DNA
TRBD1	16	-	TRBV11-3	TRBJ2-2	CASSRQGLYETGELFF	TGTGCCAGCAGTCGACAGGGGCTGTATGAGACCGGGGAGCTGTTTTTT
-	12	-	TRBV7-9	TRBJ2-7	CASRSRVGEQYF	TGTGCCAGCAGGTCCAGGGTAGGCGAGCAGTACTTC
TRBD1	14	-	TRBV19	TRBJ1-4	CARTSRGRGEKLFF	TGTGCCAGGACCTCCAGGGGGCGAGGTGAAAAACTGTTTTTT
TRBD1	15	once	TRBV27	TRBJ2-1	CASSLSGQLYNEQFF	TGTGCCAGCAGTTTATCGGGACAGTTATACAATGAGCAGTTCTTC
-	15	-	TRBV7-3	TRBJ2-1	CASSLGPGRYDEQFF	TGTGCCAGCAGCTTAGGGCCCGGCAGATACGATGAGCAGTTCTTC
TRBD1	13	-	TRBV6-4	TRBJ1-5	CASSEQTGQAQHF	TGTGCCAGCAGTGAACAGACAGGGCAGGCCCAGCATTTT
-	17	-	TRBV9	TRBJ2-2	CASSVQAGLGWAGELFF	TGTGCCAGCAGCGTACAAGCCGGACTTGGGTGGGCCGGGGAGCTGTTTTTT
-	15	-	TRBV7-9	TRBJ1-2	CASSPASDSNYGYTF	TGTGCCAGCAGCCCCGCGAGCGACAGTAACTATGGCTACACCTTC
-	13	-	TRBV2	TRBJ1-1	CASRGGGGDGAFF	TGTGCCAGCAGGGGGGGAGGGGGGGACGGGGCTTTCTTT
TRBD1	15	-	TRBV10-3	TRBJ1-2	CAISPPTGSGYGYTF	TGTGCCATCAGTCCTCCGACAGGGTCGGGGTATGGCTACACCTTC
-	14	-	TRBV27	TRBJ1-1	CASSLNSGNTEAFF	TGTGCCAGCAGTTTGAACAGCGGGAACACTGAAGCTTTCTTT
TRBD2	15	-	TRBV2	TRBJ2-3	CASSDGAGGLSTQYF	TGTGCCAGCAGTGATGGGGCGGGGGGGCTGAGTACGCAGTATTTT
TRBD2	18	-	TRBV5-4	TRBJ2-3	CASGLAGGPLAVADTQYF	TGTGCCAGTGGACTAGCGGGAGGGCCCCTGGCGGTCGCAGATACGCAGTATTTT
-	12	-	TRBV2	TRBJ1-2	CASSDRVLGYTF	TGTGCCAGCAGTGACAGGGTGTTAGGCTACACCTTC
-	14	-	TRBV18	TRBJ2-7	CASSPQGERYEQYF	TGTGCCAGCTCACCACAGGGAGAAAGGTACGAGCAGTACTTC
-	15	-	TRBV28	TRBJ1-6	CASSSGGRGYSPLHF	TGTGCCAGCAGTTCTGGTGGCAGGGGATATTCACCCCTCCACTTT
-	15	-	TRBV10-1	TRBJ1-1	CASSPSGLGNTEAFF	TGCGCCAGCAGCCCATCGGGACTAGGGAACACTGAAGCTTTCTTT
-	17	-	TRBV14	TRBJ1-3	CASSRGLQVRSGNTIYF	TGTGCCAGCAGCCGAGGATTACAGGTCCGCTCTGGAAACACCATATATTTT
TRBD1	13	-	TRBV25-1	TRBJ2-2	CASSGTGTGELFF	TGTGCCAGCAGTGGGACAGGGACCGGGGAGCTGTTTTTT
TRBD1	12	-	TRBV28	TRBJ1-2	CASSDRAGGYTF	TGTGCCAGCAGTGACAGGGCGGGCGGCTACACCTTC
-	14	-	TRBV2	TRBJ1-5	CASRGGGSNQPQHF	TGTGCCAGCAGGGGGGGAGGTAGCAATCAGCCCCAGCATTTT
-	12	-	TRBV30	TRBJ2-2	CAWFPGYGELFF	TGTGCCTGGTTCCCAGGGTACGGGGAGCTGTTTTTT
TRBD1	13	-	TRBV19	TRBJ2-1	CASSATGGGEQFF	TGTGCCAGTAGTGCAACAGGGGGAGGTGAGCAGTTCTTC
-	13	-	TRBV10-2	TRBJ2-3	CASRRGSTDTQYF	TGCGCCAGCCGTAGGGGGAGCACAGATACGCAGTATTTT
-	17	-	TRBV21-1	TRBJ2-6	CASRQGAEISGANVLTF	TGTGCCAGCAGACAGGGCGCCGAGATCTCTGGGGCCAACGTCCTGACTTTC
TRBD2	17	-	TRBV4-1	TRBJ2-2	CASSRGTSGVGTGELFF	TGCGCCAGCAGTCGGGGGACTAGCGGGGTCGGGACCGGGGAGCTGTTTTTT
TRBD2	16	-	TRBV10-3	TRBJ2-3	CATSRDSGEWADTQYF	TGTGCCACCTCTAGGGATAGCGGGGAGTGGGCAGATACGCAGTATTTT
-	10	once	TRBV2	TRBJ1-2	CASGEGGYTF	TGTGCCAGTGGGGAGGGTGGCTACACCTTC
TRBD1	16	-	TRBV5-4	TRBJ1-2	CASSLEWGQTNYGYTF	TGTGCCAGCAGCTTGGAGTGGGGACAGACCAACTATGGCTACACCTTC
-	13	-	TRBV30	TRBJ1-1	CAWSVLSGSEAFF	TGTGCCTGGAGTGTACTTTCGGGATCTGAAGCTTTCTTT
-	13	-	TRBV6-1	TRBJ2-7	CASKEGAAYEQYF	TGTGCCAGCAAAGAGGGAGCCGCCTACGAGCAGTACTTC
TRBD1	16	once	TRBV7-2	TRBJ1-4	CASSRQGTATNEKLFF	TGTGCCAGCAGCCGACAGGGGACAGCAACTAATGAAAAACTGTTTTTT
-	15	-	TRBV6-4	TRBJ2-1	CASSDSGQPYNEQFF	TGTGCCAGCAGTGACTCTGGACAGCCCTACAATGAGCAGTTCTTC
TRBD1	16	-	TRBV18	TRBJ1-2	CASSLPGQGLHYGYTF	TGTGCCAGCTCACTACCGGGACAGGGGCTTCACTATGGCTACACCTTC
TRBD1	13	once	TRBV14	TRBJ2-5	CASSQDSGGTQYF	TGTGCCAGCAGCCAAGATTCAGGGGGAACCCAGTACTTC
TRBD1	13	-	TRBV7-2	TRBJ2-3	CASSPGQGDTQYF	TGTGCCAGCAGCCCCGGACAGGGCGATACGCAGTATTTT
TRBD1	14	few	TRBV28	TRBJ1-2	CASSFTGGNYGYTF	TGTGCCAGCAGTTTTACAGGGGGAAACTATGGCTACACCTTC
-	17	-	TRBV5-1	TRBJ2-6	CASSLQNFLTGANVLAF	TGCGCCAGCAGCCTTCAGAACTTCCTTACTGGGGCCAACGTCCTGGCTTTC
TRBD1	13	once	TRBV6-5	TRBJ2-7	CASSRTGVFEQYF	TGTGCCAGCAGTCGTACAGGGGTCTTCGAGCAGTACTTC
-	15	-	TRBV21-1	TRBJ2-2	CASSSHQGVTGELFF	TGTGCCAGCAGCAGCCACCAGGGGGTCACCGGGGAGCTGTTTTTT
TRBD2	16	-	TRBV5-1	TRBJ2-2	CASRMGLAVNTGELFF	TGCGCCAGCAGAATGGGACTAGCGGTGAACACCGGGGAGCTGTTTTTT
TRBD1	14	-	TRBV19	TRBJ2-2	CASNRGQNTGELFF	TGTGCCAGTAACAGGGGGCAGAACACCGGGGAGCTGTTTTTT
-	13	few	TRBV28	TRBJ2-5	CASSFRAEETQYF	TGTGCCAGCAGTTTCAGGGCAGAAGAGACCCAGTACTTC
TRBD2	16	once	TRBV5-4	TRBJ2-5	CASRSGSGGAIETQYF	TGTGCCAGCAGGTCGGGTAGCGGGGGGGCGATAGAGACCCAGTACTTC
TRBD1	13	-	TRBV11-2	TRBJ1-1	CASSPRQGTEAFF	TGTGCCAGCAGCCCGCGACAGGGGACTGAAGCTTTCTTT
-	13	-	TRBV18	TRBJ1-5	CASSPSGDQPQHF	TGTGCCAGCTCACCGTCAGGGGATCAGCCCCAGCATTTT
-	14	-	TRBV2	TRBJ1-4	CASRYRVGQEKLFF	TGTGCCAGCAGGTACAGGGTCGGACAGGAAAAACTGTTTTTT
-	13	-	TRBV30	TRBJ2-7	CAWSVLGDYEQYF	TGTGCCTGGAGTGTTCTCGGTGACTACGAGCAGTACTTC
-	14	-	TRBV2	TRBJ2-5	CASKKGGGRETQYF	TGTGCCAGCAAGAAGGGCGGGGGCCGGGAGACCCAGTACTTC
TRBD1	16	few	TRBV9	TRBJ2-3	CASSPASQGASDTQYF	TGTGCCAGCAGCCCCGCGTCGCAGGGGGCCTCAGATACGCAGTATTTT
-	12	-	TRBV5-4	TRBJ2-7	CASSRVGYEQYF	TGTGCCAGCAGCCGGGTCGGATACGAGCAGTACTTC
TRBD2	14	-	TRBV19	TRBJ2-1	CASRNSGGRNEQFF	TGTGCCAGTAGAAATAGCGGGGGCCGCAATGAGCAGTTCTTC
-	15	-	TRBV15	TRBJ2-7	CATSNVKQGAYEQYF	TGTGCCACCAGCAACGTCAAACAGGGAGCCTACGAGCAGTACTTC